These 21 T cell receptor beta chains came from one sample sequenced in a study of neurological immune-mediated disorders. MiXCR was run by TCRdb on the 5' RACE reads, yielding one entry per CDR3 protein. The table lists around 61,000 distinct CDR3 sequences, approximately 5.1% of them singletons. Sequences were obtained from PBMCs. The receptors shown here come from a human donor with multiple sclerosis. The donor label of this sample is uncertain.

Many counts were recorded for this clonotype. V and J are TRBV19 and TRBJ2-1; D unresolved. The CDR3 length is 13 residues. V was cut by 6 bases and J by 0 bases, with 6 bases left in between. Germline V gene data show CDR1 as LNHDA and CDR2 as SQIVND (reference sequence). CDR3 nucleotide sequence: TGTGCCAGTAGGACCCGCTCCTACAATGAGCAGTTCTTC. It translates to CASRTRSYNEQFF.

This clonotype was counted ten times or more. The chain has TRBV7-8 and TRBJ1-1; D remains ambiguous. V lost 5 bases and J 8 bases, leaving 15 bases between the germline ends. The germline CDR1 and CDR2 sequences are SGHVS and FQNEAQ. The CDR3 has 13 residues. CDR3 bases: TGTGCCAGCAGCCTGCGGACCCGGTTGGAAGCTTTCTTT. It is translated as CASSLRTRLEAFF. The full variable domain, with the rest looked up from reference TRBV7-8 and TRBJ1-1, is GAGVSQSPRYKVAKRGQDVALRCDPISGHVSLFWYQQALGQGPEFLTYFQNEAQLDKSGLPSDRFFAERPEGSVSTLKIQRTQQEDSAVYLCASSLRTRLEAFFGQGTRLTVV.

The sample holds many counts of this clonotype. The chain has TRBV2 and TRBJ2-5; no definite D call. Germline V gene sequence: CDR1 SNHLY, CDR2 FYNNEI. Trimming stripped 8 bases from V and 0 bases from J, with 7 bases between. This CDR3 comprises 12 residues. The CDR3 region has the DNA TGTGCCAGCGGAACGGACCAAGAGACCCAGTACTTC. Translation: CASGTDQETQYF. Full variable domain (missing parts from reference TRBV2 and TRBJ2-5): EPEVTQTPSHQVTQMGQEVILRCVPISNHLYFYWYRQILGQKVEFLVSFYNNEISEKSEIFDDQFSVERPDGSNFTLKIRSTKLEDSAMYFCASGTDQETQYFGPGTRLLVL.

This clonotype was counted at least ten times. The rearrangement joins TRBV7-2 to TRBJ1-2; D perhaps matches TRBD1 (5 bases). CDR1 and CDR2 from the germline V gene are SGHTA and FQGNSA. The CDR3 has 14 residues. Trimming left V 2 bases short and J 3 bases short, with 10 bases between. The CDR3 here is CASSLSQGDYGYTF. CDR3 sequence (DNA): TGTGCCAGCAGCTTATCCCAGGGTGACTATGGCTACACCTTC.

This clonotype was seen a single time. The V and J genes are TRBV4-3 and TRBJ2-6; D ambiguous. Germline values: CDR1 LGHNA, CDR2 YSLEER. The CDR3 spans 14 residues. Trimming removed 2 bases at V and 2 bases at J, with 4 bases between. The CDR3 nucleotides are TGCGCCAGCAGCCAAAGTACTGGGGCCAACGTCCTGACTTTC. It encodes CASSQSTGANVLTF.

V gene TRBV5-5 combines with J gene TRBJ2-1, with TRBD1 matching over 7 bases. V gave up 4 bases and J gave up 0 bases; unmatched junction bases: 10. The CDR3 is 17 residues long. Germline lookup yields CDR1 SGHKS and CDR2 YYEKEE (reference sequence). The CDR3: CASSRHLDRVSYNEQFF. The DNA of the CDR3 is TGTGCCAGCAGCCGCCACTTAGACAGGGTCTCCTACAATGAGCAGTTCTTC.

This clonotype has ten or more counts. This rearrangement joins TRBV20-1 to TRBJ2-1; 8 nucleotides align to TRBD2. The CDR3 spans 14 residues. Per the germline V gene, CDR1 is DFQATT and CDR2 is SNEGSKA (reference sequence). V lost 4 bases, J lost 3 bases, and 5 bases stayed unmatched. As DNA, the CDR3 is TGCAGTGCTAACGGGGGGGCTAACTACAATGAGCAGTTCTTC. It specifies CSANGGANYNEQFF.

This clonotype has a count of ten or more. The gene calls are TRBV29-1 and TRBJ1-2; TRBD1 agrees at 7 bases. Looked up from germline, CDR1 is SQVTM and CDR2 is ANQGSEA. The CDR3 totals 14 residues. The V segment lost 2 bases and the J segment 4 bases; nucleotides outside the gene matches: 7. The CDR3 DNA reads as TGCAGCGTTGAAATTGCCAGGGGGATCTATGGCTACACCTTC. Translating gives CSVEIARGIYGYTF. The whole variable domain, filled in from reference TRBV29-1 and TRBJ1-2, reads SAVISQKPSRDICQRGTSLTIQCQVDSQVTMMFWYRQQPGQSLTLIATANQGSEATYESGFVIDKFPISRPNLTFSTLTVSNMSPEDSSIYLCSVEIARGIYGYTFGSGTRLTVV.

This clonotype has ten or more counts. V is TRBV20-1 and J is TRBJ2-1, with 12 bases that match TRBD2. The CDR3 runs to 16 residues. Trimming removed 5 bases from V and 8 bases from J; junction bases left unmatched: 13. Germline CDR1 and CDR2: DFQATT and SNEGSKA (reference sequence). This chain's CDR3 is CSAATSGGPRGDEQFF. CDR3 bases: TGCAGTGCTGCGACTAGCGGGGGCCCGAGGGGCGATGAGCAGTTCTTC.

This clonotype was recorded at least ten times. The genes are TRBV15 and TRBJ1-1, with D tentatively TRBD1 (5 bases). This CDR3 is 15 amino acids long. V was trimmed by 2 bases and J by 0 bases, leaving 10 bases between them. Germline V gene lookup returns CDR1 LNHNV and CDR2 YYDKDF (reference sequence). CDR3 DNA sequence: TGTGCCACCAGCAGAAGAGTGACAGTGAACACTGAAGCTTTCTTT. This encodes CATSRRVTVNTEAFF.

In this sample, this clonotype turned up many times. The V and J genes are TRBV27 and TRBJ1-2; D is possibly TRBD1 (6 bases). The CDR3 contains 15 residues. Germline V gene sequence: CDR1 MNHEY, CDR2 SMNVEV (reference sequence). V lost 3 bases and J 2 bases, leaving 13 bases between the germline ends. The CDR3 DNA is TGTGCCAGCAGTTTCCAGGGGAGTAAGAACTATGGCTACACCTTC. It encodes CASSFQGSKNYGYTF.

This clonotype was recorded at least ten times. In DNA form, the CDR3 reads TGCAGTGCGGATGGACTGAAGCGGGGGGGGCCCTACGAGCAGTACTTC. Protein product: CSADGLKRGGPYEQYF. J is TRBJ2-7 and V is TRBV20-1; 10 nucleotides align to TRBD2. The CDR3 contains 16 residues. Trimming took 6 bases from V and 2 from J; bases not matched to a gene: 13. Germline V gene sequence: CDR1 DFQATT, CDR2 SNEGSKA (reference sequence).

This clonotype has at least ten counts. The chain carries TRBV29-1 and TRBJ1-5; TRBD1 agrees at 7 bases. The CDR3 is 14 residues long. Germline V CDR1 and CDR2: SQVTM, ANQGSEA. The V gene end was trimmed by 6 bases and the J gene end by 4 bases; junction bases not matched to a gene: 9. This chain's CDR3 is CSVRNRGLNQPQHF. The CDR3, as DNA: TGCAGCGTACGAAACAGGGGATTAAATCAGCCCCAGCATTTT.

The table lists this clonotype with many counts. The chain links TRBV24-1 to TRBJ2-2; D is perhaps TRBD1 (5 bases). Germline CDR1 and CDR2: KGHDR and SFDVKD. The CDR3 is 15 amino acids. Trimming took 7 bases from V and 1 from J, leaving 12 bases between them. CDR3 in DNA: TGTGCCACCAGGGAAACAGGATTGAACACCGGGGAGCTGTTTTTT. Translation: CATRETGLNTGELFF.

The chain combines TRBV6-5 with TRBJ2-2, with D maybe TRBD1 (6 bases). V was cut by 0 bases and J by 7 bases, with 12 bases left in between. Germline V gene lookup returns CDR1 MNHEY and CDR2 SVGAGI. The CDR3 is 15 amino acids. The CDR3 nucleotides read TGTGCCAGCAGTTACTCAAACAGGGTTGACGGGGAGCTGTTTTTT. As protein: CASSYSNRVDGELFF.

This clonotype was counted many times. The V call is TRBV10-1, the J call TRBJ2-2; no definite D call. CDR3 length: 14 amino acids. Per germline, CDR1 WNHNN and CDR2 SYGVQD (reference sequence). Trimming pared 6 bases from V and 5 bases from J, leaving 13 bases between. Written as DNA, the CDR3 is TGCGCCAGCAGAAAAGAAAGGGATACCGGGGAGCTGTTTTTT. Amino acid sequence: CASRKERDTGELFF.

This clonotype was seen many times. The rearrangement links TRBV18 to TRBJ1-1; TRBD1 agrees at 9 bases. The CDR3 length is 17 residues. After removal of 3 bases from V and 0 bases from J, the junction contained 8 bases not matched to a gene. Germline CDR1 KGHSH, CDR2 LQKENI. The CDR3 sequence: CASSPQDRGPMNTEAFF. DNA for the CDR3: TGTGCCAGCTCACCTCAGGACAGGGGACCTATGAACACTGAAGCTTTCTTT.

The CDR3 loop reads CSALTAAEKLFF. The CDR3 DNA reads TGCAGTGCCTTGACCGCCGCCGAAAAACTGTTTTTT. The rearrangement links TRBV20-1 to TRBJ1-4, with D unresolved. The CDR3 loop spans 12 amino acids. Germline-derived CDR1 and CDR2 are DFQATT and SNEGSKA (reference sequence). Trimming cost V 6 bases and J 8 bases, with 13 bases left between them.

This clonotype was picked up many times. V gene TRBV5-1 combines with J gene TRBJ2-5, with 15 bases matching TRBD2. V lost 2 bases to trimming and J lost 5 bases; unmatched junction nucleotides: 4. CDR3 size: 16 residues. CDR1 and CDR2 from the germline V gene are SGHRS and YFSETQ. The CDR3 DNA sequence: TGCGCCAGCAGCTTCGGACTAGCGGGGGGGTTGGAGACCCAGTACTTC. Protein: CASSFGLAGGLETQYF. The complete variable domain, with remaining parts taken from reference TRBV5-1 and TRBJ2-5, reads KAGVTQTPRYLIKTRGQQVTLSCSPISGHRSVSWYQQTPGQGLQFLFEYFSETQRNKGNFPGRFSGRQFSNSRSEMNVSTLELGDSALYLCASSFGLAGGLETQYFGPGTRLLVL.

This sequence joins TRBV6-5 and TRBJ1-1; D is ambiguous. Germline-derived CDR1 and CDR2 are MNHEY and SVGAGI. The CDR3 length is 12 residues. V was cut by 7 bases and J by 7 bases, with 13 bases left in between. The DNA for the CDR3 is TGTGCCAGCACCACCTTGGGAGGTGAAGCTTTCTTT. It translates to CASTTLGGEAFF.

This clonotype was observed a few times. The chain links TRBV10-3 to TRBJ1-1; possibly TRBD1 for D (5 bases). The V and J ends lost 0 bases and 0 bases respectively, with 14 bases between them. The germline V gene has CDR1 ENHRY and CDR2 SYGVKD. The CDR3 has 17 residues. CDR3 region: CAISESSGFSMNTEAFF. DNA for the CDR3: TGTGCCATCAGTGAGTCGTCAGGGTTTTCAATGAACACTGAAGCTTTCTTT.